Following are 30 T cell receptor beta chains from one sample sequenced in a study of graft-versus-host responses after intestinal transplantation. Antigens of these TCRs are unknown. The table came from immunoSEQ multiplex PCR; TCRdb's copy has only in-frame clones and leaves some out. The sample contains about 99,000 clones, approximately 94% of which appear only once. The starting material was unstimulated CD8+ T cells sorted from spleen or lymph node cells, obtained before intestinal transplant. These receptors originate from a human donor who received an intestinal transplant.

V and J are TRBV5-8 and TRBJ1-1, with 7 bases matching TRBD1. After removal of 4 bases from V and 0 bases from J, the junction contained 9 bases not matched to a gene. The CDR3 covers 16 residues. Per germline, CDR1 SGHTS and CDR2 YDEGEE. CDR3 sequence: CASSLGTEYMNTEAFF. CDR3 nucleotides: TGTGCCAGCAGCCTGGGGACAGAGTACATGAACACTGAAGCTTTCTTT.

DNA of the CDR3: TGTGCCAGCAGCCCCCAGGTCCCTGGCTCTGGGGCCAACGTCCTGACTTTC. This encodes CASSPQVPGSGANVLTF. The J gene is TRBJ2-6, the V gene TRBV9; no firm D call. The germline V and J ends were trimmed by 4 bases and 0 bases, with 14 bases remaining between them. Looked up from germline, CDR1 is SGDLS and CDR2 is YYNGEE. The CDR3 sequence is 17 residues long.

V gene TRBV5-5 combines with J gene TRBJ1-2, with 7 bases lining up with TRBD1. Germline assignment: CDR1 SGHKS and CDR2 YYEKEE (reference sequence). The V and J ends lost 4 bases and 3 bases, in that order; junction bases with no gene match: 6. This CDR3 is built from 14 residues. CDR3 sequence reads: CASSPATGYYGYTF. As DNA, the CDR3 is TGTGCCAGCAGCCCCGCGACAGGGTACTATGGCTACACCTTC.

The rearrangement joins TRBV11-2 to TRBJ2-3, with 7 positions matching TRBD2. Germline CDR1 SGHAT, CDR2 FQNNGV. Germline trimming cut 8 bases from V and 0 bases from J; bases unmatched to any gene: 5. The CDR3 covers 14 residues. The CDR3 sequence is CASSPGGSTDTQYF. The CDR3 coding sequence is TGTGCCAGCTCCCCGGGGGGTAGCACAGATACGCAGTATTTT.

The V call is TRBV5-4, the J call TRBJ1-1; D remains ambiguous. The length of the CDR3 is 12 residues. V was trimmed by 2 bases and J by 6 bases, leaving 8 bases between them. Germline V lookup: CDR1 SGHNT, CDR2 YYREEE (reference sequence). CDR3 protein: CASSFGEAEAFF. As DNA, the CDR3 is TGTGCCAGCAGCTTTGGGGAGGCTGAAGCTTTCTTT.

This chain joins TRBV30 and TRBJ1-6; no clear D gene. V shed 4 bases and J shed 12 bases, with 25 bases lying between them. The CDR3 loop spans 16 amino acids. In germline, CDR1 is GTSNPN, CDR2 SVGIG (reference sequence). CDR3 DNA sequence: TGTGCCTGGAATTCCCCCCGGGCTCTGCTCCATGAACCCCTCCACTTT. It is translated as CAWNSPRALLHEPLHF.

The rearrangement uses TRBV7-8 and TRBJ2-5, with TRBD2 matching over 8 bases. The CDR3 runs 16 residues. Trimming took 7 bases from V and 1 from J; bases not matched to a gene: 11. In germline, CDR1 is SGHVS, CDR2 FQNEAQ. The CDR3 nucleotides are TGTGCCAGCAACGAATTGGCGGGGGGCCCCCAAGAGACCCAGTACTTC. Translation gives CASNELAGGPQETQYF.

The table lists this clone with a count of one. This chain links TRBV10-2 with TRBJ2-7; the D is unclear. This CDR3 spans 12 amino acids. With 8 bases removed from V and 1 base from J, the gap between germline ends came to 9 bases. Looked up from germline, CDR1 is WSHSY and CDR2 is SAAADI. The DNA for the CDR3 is TGCGCCAGCTCAACTGTTTCCTACGAGCAGTACTTC. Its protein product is CASSTVSYEQYF.

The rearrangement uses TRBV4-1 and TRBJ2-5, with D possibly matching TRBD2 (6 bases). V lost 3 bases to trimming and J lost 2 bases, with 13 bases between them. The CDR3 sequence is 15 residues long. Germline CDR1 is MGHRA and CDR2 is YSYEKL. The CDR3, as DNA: TGCGCCAGCAGCCACCGACTAGGGGAGCAAGAGACCCAGTACTTC. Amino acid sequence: CASSHRLGEQETQYF.

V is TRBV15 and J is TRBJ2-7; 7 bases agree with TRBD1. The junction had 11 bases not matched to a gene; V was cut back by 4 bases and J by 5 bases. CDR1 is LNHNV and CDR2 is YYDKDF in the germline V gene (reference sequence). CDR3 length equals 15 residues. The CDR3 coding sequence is TGTGCCACCAGCACAGGGGGATCCCTAACCAACGAGCAGTACTTC. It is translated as CATSTGGSLTNEQYF.

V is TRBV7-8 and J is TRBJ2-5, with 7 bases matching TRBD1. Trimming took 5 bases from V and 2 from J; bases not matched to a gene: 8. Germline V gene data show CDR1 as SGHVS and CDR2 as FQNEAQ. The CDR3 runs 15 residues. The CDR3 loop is CASSLEGQSQETQYF. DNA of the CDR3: TGTGCCAGCAGCCTAGAGGGACAGAGTCAAGAGACCCAGTACTTC.

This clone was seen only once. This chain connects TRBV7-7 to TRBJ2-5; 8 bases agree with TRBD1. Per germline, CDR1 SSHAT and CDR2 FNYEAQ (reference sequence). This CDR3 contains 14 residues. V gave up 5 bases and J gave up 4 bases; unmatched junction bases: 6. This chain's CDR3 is CASSPSDRGETQYF. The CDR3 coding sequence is TGTGCCAGCAGCCCCTCCGACAGGGGAGAGACCCAGTACTTC.

CDR3 DNA sequence: TGTGCCAGCAGTTTATTCGGGAACACTGAAGCTTTCTTT. Residues: CASSLFGNTEAFF. V and J are TRBV6-5 and TRBJ1-1; D ambiguous. The CDR3 totals 13 residues. V lost 4 bases and J 1 base, leaving 7 bases between the germline ends. Germline CDR1 MNHEY, CDR2 SVGAGI.

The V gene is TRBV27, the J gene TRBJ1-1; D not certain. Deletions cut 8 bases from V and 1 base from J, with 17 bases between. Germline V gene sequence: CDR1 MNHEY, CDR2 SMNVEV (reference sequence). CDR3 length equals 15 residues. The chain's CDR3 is CASSRGGMGNTEAFF. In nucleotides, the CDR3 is TGTGCCAGCTCCCGCGGAGGGATGGGGAACACTGAAGCTTTCTTT.

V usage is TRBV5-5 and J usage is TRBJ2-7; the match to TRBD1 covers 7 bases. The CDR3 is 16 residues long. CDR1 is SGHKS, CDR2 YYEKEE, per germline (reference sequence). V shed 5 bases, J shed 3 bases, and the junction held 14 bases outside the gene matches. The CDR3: CASRPIGGPSNYEQYF. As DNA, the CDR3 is TGTGCCAGCAGACCGATAGGGGGCCCGAGCAACTACGAGCAGTACTTC.

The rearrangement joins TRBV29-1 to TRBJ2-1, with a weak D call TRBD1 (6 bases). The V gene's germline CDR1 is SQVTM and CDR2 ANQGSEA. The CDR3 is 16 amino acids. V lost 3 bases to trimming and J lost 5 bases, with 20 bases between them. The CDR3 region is CSVDGFGQGKHNEQFF. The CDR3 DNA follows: TGCAGCGTTGATGGGTTTGGGCAGGGGAAACACAATGAGCAGTTCTTC.

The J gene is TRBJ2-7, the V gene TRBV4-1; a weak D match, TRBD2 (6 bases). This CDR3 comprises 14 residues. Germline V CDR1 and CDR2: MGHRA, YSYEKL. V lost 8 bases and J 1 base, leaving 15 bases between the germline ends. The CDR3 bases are TGCGCCAGCGCGGCGGGGCACGGATCCTACGAGCAGTACTTC. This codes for CASAAGHGSYEQYF.

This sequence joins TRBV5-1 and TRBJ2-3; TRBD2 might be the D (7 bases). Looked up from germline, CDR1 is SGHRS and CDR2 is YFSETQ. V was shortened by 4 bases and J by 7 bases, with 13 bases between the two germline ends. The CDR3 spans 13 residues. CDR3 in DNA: TGCGCCAGCAGCCCCGGGGGGCGCAATACGCAGTATTTT. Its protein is CASSPGGRNTQYF.

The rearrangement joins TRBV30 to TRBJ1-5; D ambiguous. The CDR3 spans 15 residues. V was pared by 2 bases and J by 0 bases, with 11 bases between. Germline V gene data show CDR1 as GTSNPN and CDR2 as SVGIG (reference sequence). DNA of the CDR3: TGTGCCTGGAGTACGGCAGATTATAGCAATCAGCCCCAGCATTTT. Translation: CAWSTADYSNQPQHF.

For the CDR3, the DNA is TGCGCCAGCAGTGAGTCGGACAGGCGAACTGAAGCTTTCTTT. Protein product: CASSESDRRTEAFF. This chain uses TRBV10-2 with TRBJ1-1; TRBD1 matches at 7 bases. V was pared by 0 bases and J by 5 bases, with 3 bases of the junction left unmatched. CDR1 is WSHSY, CDR2 SAAADI, per germline. CDR3 size: 14 residues.

The DNA for the CDR3 is TGTGCCAGCAGCGTCACACTAGCGTCTCCGTACCAAGAGACCCAGTACTTC. It specifies CASSVTLASPYQETQYF. The gene calls are TRBV9 and TRBJ2-5, with 7 bases aligning to TRBD2. Germline V lookup: CDR1 SGDLS, CDR2 YYNGEE. CDR3 length: 17 amino acids. J lost 0 bases, V lost 2 bases, and 10 bases had no gene match.

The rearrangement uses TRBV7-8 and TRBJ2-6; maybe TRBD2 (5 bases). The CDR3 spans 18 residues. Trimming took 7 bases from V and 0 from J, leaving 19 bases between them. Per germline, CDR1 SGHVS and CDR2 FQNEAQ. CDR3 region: CASISPRDPLSGANVLTF. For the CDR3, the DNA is TGTGCCAGCATCTCCCCCCGGGATCCACTCTCTGGGGCCAACGTCCTGACTTTC.

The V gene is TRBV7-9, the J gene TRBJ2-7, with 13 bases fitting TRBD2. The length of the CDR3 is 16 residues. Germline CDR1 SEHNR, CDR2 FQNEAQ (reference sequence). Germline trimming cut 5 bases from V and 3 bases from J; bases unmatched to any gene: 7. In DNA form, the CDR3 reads TGTGCCAGCAGCAAGACTAGCGGGGGGCCCGACTACGAGCAGTACTTC. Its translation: CASSKTSGGPDYEQYF.

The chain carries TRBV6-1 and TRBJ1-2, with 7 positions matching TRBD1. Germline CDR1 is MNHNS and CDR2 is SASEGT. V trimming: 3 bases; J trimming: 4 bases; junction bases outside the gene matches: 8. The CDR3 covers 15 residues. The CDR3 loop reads CASSEFGTVSYGYTF. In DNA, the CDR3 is TGTGCCAGCAGTGAGTTTGGGACAGTTAGCTATGGCTACACCTTC.

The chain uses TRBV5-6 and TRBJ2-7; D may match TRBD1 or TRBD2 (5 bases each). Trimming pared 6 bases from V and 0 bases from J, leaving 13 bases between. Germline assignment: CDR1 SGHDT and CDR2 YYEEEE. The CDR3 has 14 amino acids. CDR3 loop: CASTSWGNSYEQYF. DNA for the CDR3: TGTGCCAGCACCTCCTGGGGGAACTCCTACGAGCAGTACTTC.

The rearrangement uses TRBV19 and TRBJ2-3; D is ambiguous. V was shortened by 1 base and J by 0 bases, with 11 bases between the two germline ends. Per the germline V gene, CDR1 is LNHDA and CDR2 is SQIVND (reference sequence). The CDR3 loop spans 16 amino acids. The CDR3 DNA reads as TGTGCCAGTAGTATAGCTGGGCCCTCTAGCACAGATACGCAGTATTTT. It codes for CASSIAGPSSTDTQYF. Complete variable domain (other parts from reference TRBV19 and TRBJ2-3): DGGITQSPKYLFRKEGQNVTLSCEQNLNHDAMYWYRQDPGQGLRLIYYSQIVNDFQKGDIAEGYSVSREKKESFPLTVTSAQKNPTAFYLCASSIAGPSSTDTQYFGPGTRLTVL.

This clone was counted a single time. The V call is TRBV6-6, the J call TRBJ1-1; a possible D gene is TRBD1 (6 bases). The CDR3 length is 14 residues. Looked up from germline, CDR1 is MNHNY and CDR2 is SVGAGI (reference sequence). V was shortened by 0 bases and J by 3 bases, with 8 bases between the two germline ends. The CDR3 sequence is CASSYSAGDTEAFF. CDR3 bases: TGTGCCAGCAGTTACTCAGCAGGGGACACTGAAGCTTTCTTT.

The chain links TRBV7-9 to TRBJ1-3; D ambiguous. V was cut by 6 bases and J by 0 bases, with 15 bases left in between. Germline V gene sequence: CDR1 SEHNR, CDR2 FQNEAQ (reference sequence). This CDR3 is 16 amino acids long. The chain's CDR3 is CASSFVPYSSGNTIYF. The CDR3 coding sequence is TGTGCCAGCAGTTTTGTTCCCTACAGCTCTGGAAACACCATATATTTT.

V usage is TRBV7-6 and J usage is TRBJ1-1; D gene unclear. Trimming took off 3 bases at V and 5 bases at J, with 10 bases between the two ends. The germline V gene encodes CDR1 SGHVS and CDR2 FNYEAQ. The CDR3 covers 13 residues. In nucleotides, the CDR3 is TGTGCCAGCAGCTTCGAGGCGTGGACTGAAGCTTTCTTT. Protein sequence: CASSFEAWTEAFF.

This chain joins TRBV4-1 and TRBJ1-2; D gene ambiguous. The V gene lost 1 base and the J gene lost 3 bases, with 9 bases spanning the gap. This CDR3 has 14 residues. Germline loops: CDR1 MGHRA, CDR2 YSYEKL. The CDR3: CASSQAKSDYGYTF. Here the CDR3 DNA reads TGCGCCAGCAGCCAAGCTAAATCAGACTATGGCTACACCTTC.